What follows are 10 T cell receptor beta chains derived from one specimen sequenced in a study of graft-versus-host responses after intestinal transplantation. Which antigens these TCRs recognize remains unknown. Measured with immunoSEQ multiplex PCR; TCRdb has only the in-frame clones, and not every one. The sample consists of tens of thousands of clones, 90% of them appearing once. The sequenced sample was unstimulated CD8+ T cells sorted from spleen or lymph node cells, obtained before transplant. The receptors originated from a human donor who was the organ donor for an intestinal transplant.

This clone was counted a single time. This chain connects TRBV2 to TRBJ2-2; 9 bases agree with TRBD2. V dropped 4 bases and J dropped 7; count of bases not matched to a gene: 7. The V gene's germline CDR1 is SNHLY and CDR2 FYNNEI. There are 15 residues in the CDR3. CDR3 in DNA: TGTGCCAGCAGTGCGCCTAGCGGGGAGGGCGGGGAGCTGTTTTTT. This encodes CASSAPSGEGGELFF.

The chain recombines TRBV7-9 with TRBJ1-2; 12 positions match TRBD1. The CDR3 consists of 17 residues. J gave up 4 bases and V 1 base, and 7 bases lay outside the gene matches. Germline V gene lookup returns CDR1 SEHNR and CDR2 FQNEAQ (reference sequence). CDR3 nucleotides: TGTGCCAGCAGCTTAGGGGACAGGGGGCGCAGCGCCTATGGCTACACCTTC. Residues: CASSLGDRGRSAYGYTF.

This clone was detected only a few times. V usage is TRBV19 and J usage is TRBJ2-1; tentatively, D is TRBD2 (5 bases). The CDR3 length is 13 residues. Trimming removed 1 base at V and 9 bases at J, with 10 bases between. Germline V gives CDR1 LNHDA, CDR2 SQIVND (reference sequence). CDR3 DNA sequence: TGTGCCAGTAGTATAGGGCGGGTGAGTGAGCAGTTCTTC. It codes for CASSIGRVSEQFF.

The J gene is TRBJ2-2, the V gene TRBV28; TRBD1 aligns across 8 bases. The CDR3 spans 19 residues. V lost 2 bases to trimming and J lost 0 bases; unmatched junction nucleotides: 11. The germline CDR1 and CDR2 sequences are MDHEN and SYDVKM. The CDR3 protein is CASSLSGQGPTPNTGELFF. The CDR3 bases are TGTGCCAGCAGTTTAAGCGGACAGGGACCAACACCGAACACCGGGGAGCTGTTTTTT.

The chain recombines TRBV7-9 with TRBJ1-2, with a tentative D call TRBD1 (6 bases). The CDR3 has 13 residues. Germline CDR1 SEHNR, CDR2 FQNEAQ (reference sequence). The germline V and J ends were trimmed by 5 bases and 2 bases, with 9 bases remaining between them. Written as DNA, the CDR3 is TGTGCCAGCAGCATACAGGGAAACTATGGCTACACCTTC. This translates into CASSIQGNYGYTF.

CDR3 DNA: TGTGCCAGCAGTTATCCCGGGACAGGGGTATATCAGCCCCAGCATTTT. Protein sequence: CASSYPGTGVYQPQHF. V usage is TRBV28 and J usage is TRBJ1-5; 10 positions match TRBD1. The germline CDR1 and CDR2 sequences are MDHEN and SYDVKM. V lost 4 bases to trimming and J lost 5 bases; unmatched junction nucleotides: 8. CDR3 length equals 16 residues.

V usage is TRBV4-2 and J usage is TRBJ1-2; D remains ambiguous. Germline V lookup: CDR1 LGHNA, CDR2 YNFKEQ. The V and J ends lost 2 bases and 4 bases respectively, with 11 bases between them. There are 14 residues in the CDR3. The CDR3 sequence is CASSQNLEGYGYTF. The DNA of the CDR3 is TGTGCCAGCAGCCAAAACCTAGAGGGCTATGGCTACACCTTC.

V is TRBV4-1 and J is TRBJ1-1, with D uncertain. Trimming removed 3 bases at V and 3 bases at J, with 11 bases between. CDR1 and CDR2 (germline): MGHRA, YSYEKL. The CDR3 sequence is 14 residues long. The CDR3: CASSQRQRYTEAFF. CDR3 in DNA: TGCGCCAGCAGCCAGCGCCAGAGGTACACTGAAGCTTTCTTT.

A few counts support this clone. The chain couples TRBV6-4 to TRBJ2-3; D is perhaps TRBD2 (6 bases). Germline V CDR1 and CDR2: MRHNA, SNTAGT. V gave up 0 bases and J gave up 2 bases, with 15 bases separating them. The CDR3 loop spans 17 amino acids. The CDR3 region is CASSDSSLADSTDTQYF. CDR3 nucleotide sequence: TGTGCCAGCAGTGACTCGAGTTTAGCGGACTCCACAGATACGCAGTATTTT.

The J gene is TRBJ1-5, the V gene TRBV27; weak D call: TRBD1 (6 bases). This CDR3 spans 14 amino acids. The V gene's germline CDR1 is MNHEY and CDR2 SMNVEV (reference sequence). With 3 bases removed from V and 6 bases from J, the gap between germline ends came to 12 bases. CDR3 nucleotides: TGTGCCAGCAGTTTCGGCCAGGGGACTCAGCCCCAGCATTTT. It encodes CASSFGQGTQPQHF.